Included here is one TCR beta chain sequence, with context. With random hexamers, reverse transcription was performed on about 0.5 to 1 ug of RNA. Using its own MiXCR run on the immunoSEQ multiplex PCR reads, TCRdb lists one record per CDR3 protein. Seen here are around 45,000 distinct CDR3 sequences, almost 95% observed once, and the top ten hold around 0.4%. The data originate from a study of CD8 T cells in Susac syndrome. This TCR was recovered from a human donor in good health. Sample: CD8+ T cells from PBMCs.

In DNA, the CDR3 is TGCGCCAGCAGCCAAGAAGCCAGGGTACTGGAGCAGTACTTC. It is translated as CASSQEARVLEQYF. This chain links TRBV4-1 with TRBJ2-7, with D maybe TRBD1 (5 bases). Deletions cut 0 bases from V and 7 bases from J, with 13 bases between. The V gene's germline CDR1 is MGHRA and CDR2 YSYEKL. This CDR3 is built from 14 residues.